What follows describes a single T cell receptor (beta chain). The antigen is undetermined. CDR1 and CDR2 (germline): DFQATT, SNEGSKA (reference sequence). Trimming stripped 0 bases from V and 0 bases from J, with 12 bases between. There are 15 residues in the CDR3. The source material, RNA transcripts, was used to amplify TCR beta CDR3 regions. The TCR CDR3 was amplified in a first-round RT-PCR using the HTBI primer set. TCRdb reprocessed the multiplex PCR reads with MiXCR, giving one entry per CDR3 protein. The repertoire holds 600,000 to 700,000 distinct CDR3 sequences, with 45% as singletons. The sample is drawn from a study of T cells in Graves' hyperthyroidism and ophthalmopathy. Study-level points and caveats: Most thyroid clonotypes expanded above 0.001 were also detected in blood.

This receptor was taken from an adult man with Graves' disease, either hyperthyroidism or ophthalmopathy (not recorded which). This chain uses TRBV20-1 with TRBJ2-7; D tentatively fits TRBD1 or TRBD2 (6 bases each). Sequenced sample: peripheral blood or thyroid tissue (not recorded which). Here the CDR3 DNA reads TGCAGTGCTAGAGATACAGGGAGGTACTCCTACGAGCAGTACTTC. Translation: CSARDTGRYSYEQYF.